This T cell receptor (beta chain) derives from a study of cytomegalovirus exposure and HLA in healthy donors. Study findings and constraints: Later analysis identified several of the most significant clusters that appeared linked to common viral pathogens.

Healthy individuals who donated bone marrow served as the donors. It was with 60 Vbeta and 13 Jbeta primers that the PCR ran. Sequencing used immunoSEQ multiplex PCR; TCRdb keeps in-frame clones, though not all of them. Among about 89,000 clones listed, around 83% were seen once. A remark on this clone: Its antigen is currently unknown.

Germline V CDR1 and CDR2: ENHRY, SYGVKD. Trimming cost V 3 bases and J 2 bases; bases outside gene matches: 6. The CDR3 extends over 15 amino acids. This TCR came from a female donor in good health and CMV-seropositive. Sequencing was carried out using PBMCs. This sequence joins TRBV10-3 and TRBJ2-7; TRBD2 aligns across 8 bases. The CDR3 sequence: CAISDTSGLTYEQYF. CDR3 DNA sequence: TGTGCCATCAGTGACACTAGCGGACTAACCTACGAGCAGTACTTC.